These 28 T cell receptor beta chains came from one sample sequenced in a study of T cell repertoires in cytomegalovirus infection. From the reads, TCRdb called clonotypes with MiXCR, one entry per CDR3 protein. The table shows hundreds of thousands of distinct CDR3 sequences, with approximately 31% occurring only once. These receptors lack a known antigen. The source was cultured CD8+ T cells from PBMCs, collected from culture after CMV antigen stimulation. Source of these receptors: a human donor in good health (CMV status not recorded). Some clones in this sample may be carry-over from other donors' samples.

This clonotype was recorded many times. This rearrangement joins TRBV7-6 to TRBJ2-5; possible D gene TRBD2, 6 bases. CDR3 length: 14 residues. With 5 bases removed from V and 5 bases from J, the gap between germline ends came to 15 bases. Germline lookup yields CDR1 SGHVS and CDR2 FNYEAQ. CDR3 protein: CASSPAGGRETQYF. CDR3 in DNA: TGTGCCAGCAGCCCAGCGGGCGGGCGTGAGACCCAGTACTTC.

This clonotype came up a few times. The chain is built from TRBV27 and TRBJ2-7, with D unclear. V lost 2 bases and J lost 3, with 14 bases in between. Germline V gives CDR1 MNHEY, CDR2 SMNVEV (reference sequence). This CDR3 comprises 15 residues. The CDR3: CASSLSSTPFYEQYV. CDR3 in DNA: TGTGCCAGCAGTTTAAGCAGTACTCCTTTCTACGAGCAGTACGTC.

The chain joins TRBV7-9 to TRBJ1-2; a possible D gene is TRBD1 (5 bases). Trimming cost V 5 bases and J 2 bases, with 12 bases left between them. Per the germline V gene, CDR1 is SEHNR and CDR2 is FQNEAQ (reference sequence). This CDR3 contains 14 residues. DNA for the CDR3: TGTGCCAGCAGCCAACCGGGGCCAAACTATGGCTACACCTTC. This codes for CASSQPGPNYGYTF. The full variable domain, completed using reference TRBV7-9 and TRBJ1-2, is DTGVSQNPRHKITKRGQNVTFRCDPISEHNRLYWYRQTLGQGPEFLTYFQNEAQLEKSRLLSDRFSAERPKGSFSTLEIQRTEQGDSAMYLCASSQPGPNYGYTFGSGTRLTVV.

V usage is TRBV7-2 and J usage is TRBJ2-1, with TRBD1 as a possible D gene (6 bases). CDR1 SGHTA and CDR2 FQGNSA come from the germline V gene. V was clipped by 5 bases and J by 14 bases, with 19 bases between them. The CDR3 is 13 amino acids. The CDR3 loop reads CASSRQTGMEKFF. DNA for the CDR3: TGTGCCAGCAGCCGTCAAACAGGGATGGAGAAGTTCTTC.

The CDR3: CASSLGRPGEKLFF. The DNA for the CDR3 is TGTGCCAGCAGCTTAGGACGACCAGGCGAAAAACTGTTTTTT. This chain joins TRBV5-6 and TRBJ1-4; D gene uncertain. Trimming left V 2 bases short and J 8 bases short, with 13 bases between. Germline V lookup: CDR1 SGHDT, CDR2 YYEEEE. The CDR3 spans 14 residues.

V usage is TRBV6-6 and J usage is TRBJ2-7; D is unresolved. Germline CDR1 and CDR2: MNHNY and SVGAGI (reference sequence). The length of the CDR3 is 12 residues. V lost 6 bases to trimming and J lost 4 bases, with 10 bases between them. CDR3 in amino acids: CASREHPYEQYV. In DNA form, the CDR3 reads TGTGCCAGCAGGGAACATCCATACGAGCAGTACGTC.

This clonotype showed up just a few times. This CDR3 reads CASSESDREDNEQFF. CDR3 DNA: TGTGCCAGCAGCGAGAGTGACAGGGAGGACAATGAGCAGTTCTTC. The gene calls are TRBV7-9 and TRBJ2-1, with D maybe TRBD1 (7 bases). CDR1 and CDR2 (germline): SEHNR, FQNEAQ (reference sequence). The length of the CDR3 is 15 residues. Between the trimmed V and J ends, which lost 5 bases and 5 bases, there was a span of 16 bases.

This clonotype was seen a few times. This chain links TRBV10-3 with TRBJ2-7; D is perhaps TRBD1 (6 bases). This CDR3 is built from 16 residues. The germline V and J ends were trimmed by 4 bases and 4 bases, with 20 bases remaining between them. The V gene's germline CDR1 is ENHRY and CDR2 SYGVKD. The DNA for the CDR3 is TGTGCCATCAGTGCCGGGCCGGACAGTTATCATTACGAGCAGTACTTC. Protein product: CAISAGPDSYHYEQYF.

The chain couples TRBV7-9 to TRBJ1-2; D might be TRBD1 (6 bases). Germline V gives CDR1 SEHNR, CDR2 FQNEAQ (reference sequence). The CDR3 is made up of 15 amino acids. V shed 5 bases and J shed 3 bases, with 16 bases lying between them. The CDR3 DNA sequence: TGTGCCAGCAGCGCGATTACAGGGAGAGACTATGGCTACACCTTC. This sequence encodes CASSAITGRDYGYTF. Based on the CDR3 plus reference TRBV7-9 and TRBJ1-2, the full variable domain is DTGVSQNPRHKITKRGQNVTFRCDPISEHNRLYWYRQTLGQGPEFLTYFQNEAQLEKSRLLSDRFSAERPKGSFSTLEIQRTEQGDSAMYLCASSAITGRDYGYTFGSGTRLTVV.

This chain joins TRBV4-1 and TRBJ1-1; D gene ambiguous. CDR1 and CDR2 (germline): MGHRA, YSYEKL. V was pared by 2 bases and J by 0 bases, with 10 bases between. The CDR3 loop spans 15 amino acids. The CDR3 nucleotides read TGCGCCAGCAGCCAACTCTTTGGCCTGAACACTGAAGCTTTCTTT. Encoded protein: CASSQLFGLNTEAFF.

This clonotype showed up just a few times. The chain couples TRBV28 to TRBJ2-3; the match to TRBD1 covers 10 bases. The junction had 9 bases not matched to a gene; V was cut back by 5 bases and J by 1 base. CDR3 length: 17 residues. The germline CDR1 and CDR2 sequences are MDHEN and SYDVKM. The CDR3 DNA reads TGTGCCAGCAGTGACGTATATGGGACAGGGGGCACAGATACGCAGTATTTT. It translates to CASSDVYGTGGTDTQYF.

The V gene is TRBV7-3, the J gene TRBJ1-1, with TRBD1 as a possible D gene (5 bases). Germline loops: CDR1 SGHTA, CDR2 FQGTGA. V lost 4 bases and J 1 base, leaving 13 bases between the germline ends. This CDR3 comprises 15 residues. The CDR3 DNA reads TGTGCCAGCAGCTCACAAGGGGTCCAGAACACTGAAGCTTTCTTT. Translated: CASSSQGVQNTEAFF. The whole variable domain, filled in from reference TRBV7-3 and TRBJ1-1, reads GAGVSQTPSNKVTEKGKYVELRCDPISGHTALYWYRQSLGQGPEFLIYFQGTGAADDSGLPNDRFFAVRPEGSVSTLKIQRTERGDSAVYLCASSSQGVQNTEAFFGQGTRLTVV.

This clonotype was seen many times. The J gene is TRBJ2-3, the V gene TRBV7-2; TRBD2 matches at 10 bases. CDR1 and CDR2 (germline): SGHTA, FQGNSA. Unmatched junction bases numbered 7, after V lost 5 bases and J lost 2 bases. The CDR3 totals 16 residues. This CDR3 reads CASSTELAGFTDTQYF. CDR3 bases: TGTGCCAGCAGCACCGAACTAGCGGGGTTCACAGATACGCAGTATTTT.

This clonotype has just a few counts. V is TRBV12-3 or TRBV12-4 and J is TRBJ2-2; no definite D call. This CDR3 has 15 residues. V lost 0 bases, J lost 4 bases, and 9 bases lay in between. For the CDR3, the DNA is TGTGCCAGCAGTTTAGCGGTTTCGGGCACCGGGGAGCTGTTTTTT. Protein product: CASSLAVSGTGELFF.

This clonotype was seen only a few times. V gene TRBV19 combines with J gene TRBJ1-1, with D perhaps TRBD1 (6 bases). Germline assignment: CDR1 LNHDA and CDR2 SQIVND (reference sequence). This CDR3 is built from 17 residues. Trimming left V 3 bases short and J 1 base short, with 18 bases between. CDR3 DNA sequence: TGTGCCAGTAGTATCCCCAGGGGCCGAGAGACGAACACTGAAGCTTTCTTT. The encoded protein is CASSIPRGRETNTEAFF.

This clonotype was picked up a small number of times. This chain joins TRBV2 and TRBJ1-1; D gene uncertain. This CDR3 is built from 14 residues. In germline, CDR1 is SNHLY, CDR2 FYNNEI. Trimming took off 6 bases at V and 0 bases at J, with 11 bases between the two ends. The CDR3 bases are TGTGCCAGCAGAGCCGACCTTATGAACACTGAAGCTTTCTTT. Amino acids: CASRADLMNTEAFF.

This clonotype has just a few counts. The V and J genes are TRBV28 and TRBJ2-1; D is unclear. This CDR3 has 14 residues. CDR1 and CDR2 from the germline V gene are MDHEN and SYDVKM. V shed 10 bases and J shed 0 bases, with 13 bases lying between them. For the CDR3, the DNA is TGTGCCACCACCCCGAGGAGCTCCTACAATGAGCAGTTCTTC. Translating gives CATTPRSSYNEQFF.

This clonotype has just a few counts. The chain couples TRBV20-1 to TRBJ1-5; possibly TRBD1 for D (5 bases). The CDR3 has 15 amino acids. Germline CDR1 reads DFQATT; CDR2 reads SNEGSKA (reference sequence). V was clipped by 0 bases and J by 2 bases, with 11 bases between them. The CDR3 here is CSAREAGKGNQPQHF. The DNA for the CDR3 is TGCAGTGCTAGAGAGGCAGGGAAGGGCAATCAGCCCCAGCATTTT.

The rearrangement joins TRBV6-5 to TRBJ2-7; 7 bases fit TRBD1. J lost 5 bases, V lost 0 bases, and 4 bases had no gene match. The CDR3 length is 14 residues. CDR1 is MNHEY and CDR2 is SVGAGI in the germline V gene. CDR3: CASSYSGGENEQYF. The CDR3 region has the DNA TGTGCCAGCAGTTACTCAGGGGGCGAGAACGAGCAGTACTTC.

This chain connects TRBV9 to TRBJ2-3; 10 nucleotides align to TRBD2. The CDR3 is 17 residues long. Germline V gives CDR1 SGDLS, CDR2 YYNGEE. With V trimmed by 0 bases and J by 6 bases, 10 bases remained unmatched. CDR3 region: CASSVALSGGPLDTQYF. The DNA of the CDR3 is TGTGCCAGCAGCGTAGCTCTTAGCGGGGGGCCCCTGGATACGCAGTATTTT. Filled out from reference TRBV9 and TRBJ2-3, the complete variable domain reads DSGVTQTPKHLITATGQRVTLRCSPRSGDLSVYWYQQSLDQGLQFLIQYYNGEERAKGNILERFSAQQFPDLHSELNLSSLELGDSALYFCASSVALSGGPLDTQYFGPGTRLTVL.

The chain links TRBV27 to TRBJ2-1; the D is unclear. CDR1 and CDR2 (germline): MNHEY, SMNVEV (reference sequence). CDR3 length: 16 amino acids. V was cut by 3 bases and J by 2 bases, with 14 bases left in between. The CDR3 is CASSLSAYPAYNEQFF. The CDR3 nucleotides are TGTGCCAGCAGTTTGTCAGCCTACCCTGCCTACAATGAGCAGTTCTTC.

This CDR3 reads CASISGETQYF. The CDR3 DNA sequence: TGTGCCAGCATCTCGGGAGAGACCCAGTACTTC. The rearrangement links TRBV27 to TRBJ2-5; D is undetermined. Germline CDR1 reads MNHEY; CDR2 reads SMNVEV (reference sequence). Trimming cost V 7 bases and J 4 bases, with 7 bases left between them. This CDR3 region has 11 residues.

This clonotype came up a few times. The chain has TRBV7-6 and TRBJ2-7; possibly TRBD1 for D (5 bases). Trimming pared 6 bases from V and 1 base from J, leaving 13 bases between. The CDR3 length is 14 residues. Germline lookup yields CDR1 SGHVS and CDR2 FNYEAQ. Here the CDR3 DNA reads TGTGCCAGCAGTGAAATCACAGGTTCCTACGAGCAGTACTTC. Translating gives CASSEITGSYEQYF.

This sequence joins TRBV6-2 or TRBV6-3 and TRBJ1-1; 8 bases line up with TRBD1. The germline gives CDR1 MNHEY, CDR2 SVGEGT. Unmatched junction bases numbered 10, after V lost 5 bases and J lost 5 bases. The CDR3 runs to 15 residues. The CDR3 nucleotides read TGTGCCAGCAGTAACCTTAGGACAGGGTGGACTGAAGCTTTCTTT. Amino acid sequence: CASSNLRTGWTEAFF.

This chain connects TRBV7-8 to TRBJ2-7, with D perhaps matching TRBD2 (6 bases). This CDR3 comprises 13 residues. Trimming took 5 bases from V and 5 from J, leaving 13 bases between them. Germline V lookup: CDR1 SGHVS, CDR2 FQNEAQ. The CDR3 here is CASSPPAGNEQYV. The CDR3 DNA reads TGTGCCAGCAGCCCGCCAGCGGGCAACGAGCAGTACGTC.

This sequence joins TRBV11-3 and TRBJ1-5; D gene unclear. The CDR3 spans 16 residues. With 0 bases removed from V and 1 base from J, the gap between germline ends came to 10 bases. The germline V gene encodes CDR1 SGHNT and CDR2 YENEEA. The chain's CDR3 is CASSLDWLESNQPQHF. The DNA for the CDR3 is TGTGCCAGCAGCTTAGATTGGTTAGAAAGCAATCAGCCCCAGCATTTT.

The chain uses TRBV14 and TRBJ1-1, with TRBD1 matching 8 bases. The V gene's germline CDR1 is SGHDN and CDR2 FVKESK. Germline trimming cut 0 bases from V and 4 bases from J; bases unmatched to any gene: 4. This CDR3 spans 15 amino acids. The DNA for the CDR3 is TGTGCCAGCAGCCAAGATCAGGGGGCCGGCACTGAAGCTTTCTTT. Translation gives CASSQDQGAGTEAFF.

The chain has TRBV6-2 or TRBV6-3 and TRBJ2-1; D is uncertain. The CDR3 is made up of 13 amino acids. Germline V gives CDR1 MNHEY, CDR2 SVGEGT. Trimming removed 10 bases at V and 4 bases at J, with 14 bases between. For the CDR3, the DNA is TGTGCCACCCAAACGGAGTCTTACAATGAGCAGTTCTTC. Protein: CATQTESYNEQFF.